This passage covers 23 T cell receptor beta chains from one sample sequenced in a study of blood T cell repertoires in COVID-19. Repertoires were generated with immunoSEQ multiplex PCR, while TCRdb's copy carries only in-frame clones and drops some. The sample lists some 310,000 clones; around 90% were seen once. Sequences were obtained from peripheral blood. These receptors were collected from a woman in her 40s with COVID-19, enrolled during active disease.

V and J are TRBV7-3 and TRBJ1-1, with D perhaps TRBD1 (5 bases). The CDR3 length is 15 residues. Trimming left V 5 bases short and J 1 base short, with 14 bases between. The germline V gene has CDR1 SGHTA and CDR2 FQGTGA. In DNA form, the CDR3 reads TGTGCCAGCAGCCCTCAACAGGTTACGAACACTGAAGCTTTCTTT. Residues: CASSPQQVTNTEAFF.

The gene calls are TRBV7-9 and TRBJ2-2; D is possibly TRBD2 (6 bases). This CDR3 has 16 residues. V dropped 1 base and J dropped 3 bases, with 12 bases sitting between them. Germline CDR1 reads SEHNR; CDR2 reads FQNEAQ (reference sequence). The CDR3 nucleotides read TGTGCCAGCAGCTTAGGTCTAGGGGAGGACACCGGGGAGCTGTTTTTT. Its protein is CASSLGLGEDTGELFF.

The chain carries TRBV18 and TRBJ1-4; D perhaps matches TRBD1 (5 bases). Trimming removed 3 bases at V and 0 bases at J, with 11 bases between. The CDR3 length is 16 residues. Germline assignment: CDR1 KGHSH and CDR2 LQKENI. CDR3 DNA: TGTGCCAGCTCACCCGCAGGAGGGGCAACTAATGAAAAACTGTTTTTT. As protein: CASSPAGGATNEKLFF.

This rearrangement joins TRBV27 to TRBJ2-7; unclear D gene. The V gene's germline CDR1 is MNHEY and CDR2 SMNVEV (reference sequence). V dropped 6 bases and J dropped 2 bases, with 14 bases sitting between them. There are 14 residues in the CDR3. This chain's CDR3 is CASRVDPGTYEQYF. CDR3 bases: TGTGCCAGCAGGGTAGATCCGGGTACCTACGAGCAGTACTTC.

This chain connects TRBV29-1 to TRBJ1-1; a possible D gene is TRBD1 (5 bases). Germline V gene data show CDR1 as SQVTM and CDR2 as ANQGSEA. The CDR3 runs 14 residues. Trimming left V 6 bases short and J 3 bases short, with 17 bases between. The CDR3 DNA is TGCAGCGTCCTGGGGGGGATAAGGGACACTGAAGCTTTCTTT. The encoded protein is CSVLGGIRDTEAFF.

V gene TRBV12-3 or TRBV12-4 combines with J gene TRBJ2-1; no clear D. The germline V and J ends were trimmed by 3 bases and 6 bases, with 9 bases remaining between them. The CDR3 has 13 residues. CDR3: CASSLADLNEQFF. The CDR3 DNA follows: TGTGCCAGCAGTTTGGCGGATCTCAATGAGCAGTTCTTC.

The genes are TRBV18 and TRBJ1-3; D possibly corresponds to TRBD1 (5 bases). This CDR3 is 15 amino acids long. Trimming stripped 2 bases from V and 0 bases from J, with 8 bases between. Germline V lookup: CDR1 KGHSH, CDR2 LQKENI. The CDR3: CASSPGGFSGNTIYF. The CDR3 DNA reads TGTGCCAGCTCACCAGGGGGGTTCTCTGGAAACACCATATATTTT.

In its sample, this clone was seen once. The rearrangement joins TRBV5-4 to TRBJ2-3, with D perhaps matching TRBD2 (6 bases). The V end lost 1 base, the J end lost 1 base, and 13 bases lay between the germline ends. The CDR3 extends over 16 amino acids. Germline V gene data show CDR1 as SGHNT and CDR2 as YYREEE (reference sequence). In nucleotides, the CDR3 is TGTGCCAGCAGCTTGCTGGGCGGGACTGGCACAGATACGCAGTATTTT. Protein: CASSLLGGTGTDTQYF.

The chain joins TRBV7-3 to TRBJ1-3; possibly TRBD1 for D (5 bases). Germline assignment: CDR1 SGHTA and CDR2 FQGTGA. Trimming took off 6 bases at V and 0 bases at J, with 12 bases between the two ends. This CDR3 contains 15 residues. CDR3 DNA: TGTGCCAGCAGTAAGCTGGGGGGCTCTGGAAACACCATATATTTT. It specifies CASSKLGGSGNTIYF.

The gene calls are TRBV9 and TRBJ2-5, with TRBD1 matching over 9 bases. This CDR3 comprises 16 residues. J was trimmed by 1 base and V by 7 bases; bases with no gene match: 11. Germline CDR1 reads SGDLS; CDR2 reads YYNGEE. Written as DNA, the CDR3 is TGTGCCAGCTCCTCCGTGGGACAGGGAATCCAAGAGACCCAGTACTTC. It codes for CASSSVGQGIQETQYF.

V is TRBV28 and J is TRBJ1-6; no clear D gene. The CDR3 is 14 amino acids. V lost 6 bases and J lost 0, with 6 bases in between. The germline gives CDR1 MDHEN, CDR2 SYDVKM. CDR3 DNA sequence: TGTGCCAGCAGGCCGCGCTCCTATAATTCACCCCTCCACTTT. It is translated as CASRPRSYNSPLHF.

The chain links TRBV11-3 to TRBJ2-7, with 10 bases fitting TRBD1. The germline V gene has CDR1 SGHNT and CDR2 YENEEA. J lost 6 bases, V lost 5 bases, and 7 bases had no gene match. The CDR3 sequence is 14 residues long. CDR3 sequence reads: CASSRGQGKGEQYF. As DNA, the CDR3 is TGTGCCAGCAGCAGGGGACAGGGGAAAGGCGAGCAGTACTTC.

The V gene is TRBV18, the J gene TRBJ2-5; possibly TRBD2 for D (5 bases). Trimming took off 3 bases at V and 4 bases at J, with 18 bases between the two ends. The CDR3 runs 16 residues. The germline gives CDR1 KGHSH, CDR2 LQKENI. This chain's CDR3 is CASSPIGRSSGETQYF. The CDR3 DNA sequence: TGTGCCAGCTCACCGATCGGACGGTCCAGCGGAGAGACCCAGTACTTC.

The genes are TRBV7-2 and TRBJ2-5, with D possibly matching TRBD1 (5 bases). V lost 5 bases to trimming and J lost 2 bases, with 12 bases between them. This CDR3 has 14 residues. Germline V lookup: CDR1 SGHTA, CDR2 FQGNSA. The CDR3 nucleotides are TGTGCCAGCAGCCCATCCAGGGTACAAGAGACCCAGTACTTC. It codes for CASSPSRVQETQYF. The full variable domain, completed using reference TRBV7-2 and TRBJ2-5, is GAGVSQSPSNKVTEKGKDVELRCDPISGHTALYWYRQSLGQGLEFLIYFQGNSAPDKSGLPSDRFSAERTGGSVSTLTIQRTQQEDSAVYLCASSPSRVQETQYFGPGTRLLVL.

This chain uses TRBV19 with TRBJ1-4, with 7 bases matching TRBD1. The V segment lost 5 bases and the J segment 4 bases; nucleotides outside the gene matches: 7. The CDR3 contains 15 residues. The germline gives CDR1 LNHDA, CDR2 SQIVND (reference sequence). The CDR3 DNA reads TGTGCCAGTAGTTTTTGGGACAGACTTAATGAAAAACTGTTTTTT. This translates into CASSFWDRLNEKLFF.

This chain joins TRBV6-1 and TRBJ1-1; no definite D call. The germline gives CDR1 MNHNS, CDR2 SASEGT. There are 12 residues in the CDR3. The V end was cut by 3 bases, the J end by 10 bases, with 12 bases between. The CDR3 spells CASSDPRMAAFF. For the CDR3, the DNA is TGTGCCAGCAGTGACCCCAGAATGGCAGCTTTCTTT.

The genes are TRBV19 and TRBJ1-1; maybe TRBD1 (6 bases). CDR3 length: 14 residues. The germline CDR1 and CDR2 sequences are LNHDA and SQIVND (reference sequence). Between the trimmed V and J ends, which lost 2 bases and 5 bases, there was a span of 12 bases. The CDR3: CASSIQGLFTEAFF. Written as DNA, the CDR3 is TGTGCCAGTAGTATACAGGGGTTATTTACTGAAGCTTTCTTT.

V gene TRBV19 combines with J gene TRBJ2-1, with a tentative D call TRBD1 (6 bases). Trimming cost V 5 bases and J 2 bases, with 10 bases left between them. CDR3 length: 14 residues. Germline V gives CDR1 LNHDA, CDR2 SQIVND (reference sequence). The CDR3 protein is CASSPGDTYNEQFF. In DNA form, the CDR3 reads TGTGCCAGTAGTCCTGGGGACACCTACAATGAGCAGTTCTTC.

The chain couples TRBV5-1 to TRBJ1-2; a weak D match, TRBD1 (5 bases). Trimming took 5 bases from V and 0 from J, leaving 8 bases between them. The CDR3 is made up of 13 amino acids. CDR1 and CDR2 from the germline V gene are SGHRS and YFSETQ. CDR3 region: CASRTVPNYGYTF. CDR3 bases: TGCGCCAGCAGGACAGTCCCTAACTATGGCTACACCTTC.

The CDR3 loop is CASSFSGTGFEKLFF. The CDR3, as DNA: TGTGCCAGTAGTTTCTCCGGGACAGGGTTTGAAAAACTGTTTTTT. This chain uses TRBV19 with TRBJ1-4; 9 bases map to TRBD1. Germline-derived CDR1 and CDR2 are LNHDA and SQIVND (reference sequence). The CDR3 covers 15 residues. J was trimmed by 7 bases and V by 5 bases; bases with no gene match: 8.

The chain employs TRBV4-3 and TRBJ2-2; D may be TRBD2 (6 bases). V lost 0 bases, J lost 4 bases, and 12 bases lay in between. Germline V gives CDR1 LGHNA, CDR2 YSLEER. The CDR3 runs 16 residues. The CDR3, as DNA: TGCGCCAGCAGCCAAGATGGGGGGATCAGCACCGGGGAGCTGTTTTTT. Amino acids: CASSQDGGISTGELFF.

This sequence joins TRBV28 and TRBJ2-4; weak D call: TRBD2 (6 bases). CDR3 length equals 14 residues. The germline CDR1 and CDR2 sequences are MDHEN and SYDVKM. V lost 3 bases to trimming and J lost 5 bases, with 11 bases between them. CDR3 sequence reads: CASSLEGSQNIQYF. The CDR3, as DNA: TGTGCCAGCAGTTTGGAGGGTTCCCAAAACATTCAGTACTTC.

About this clone: This specimen includes other DNA sequences encoding the same CDR3. The chain couples TRBV7-9 to TRBJ1-5; TRBD1 agrees at 10 bases. V was pared by 5 bases and J by 5 bases, with 3 bases of the junction left unmatched. Germline V CDR1 and CDR2: SEHNR, FQNEAQ (reference sequence). The CDR3 runs to 14 residues. CDR3 DNA sequence: TGTGCCAGCAGCCCTGGACAGGGGGATCAGCCCCAGCATTTT. The encoded protein is CASSPGQGDQPQHF.